Detailed here is one T cell receptor beta chain. What antigen it recognizes has not been identified. There are no base qualities to consult, and no much larger clone falls within one base. The sample originates from a study of OX40 agonist ivuxolimab in advanced cancers. Some background on the complete study: Ivuxolimab was an agonistic, fully human IgG2 monoclonal antibody directed against OX40 (CD134), a costimulatory receptor. Of the approximately 54 dose-escalation patients, hepatocellular carcinoma was present in 19, melanoma in roughly 15, renal cell carcinoma in 9 and head and neck cancer in 9. Intravenous ivuxolimab was administered to patients every 2 weeks at six dose levels: 0.01, 0.1, 0.3, 1.5, 3 and 10 mg/kg. Partial responses were achieved by three dose-escalation patients, of whom one had hepatocellular carcinoma and two had cutaneous melanoma. The purpose of peripheral TCRbeta sequencing was to test whether ivuxolimab changed TCR sequence diversity and led to clonal T-cell expansion. Patients were allowed to have had prior anti-PD-1, anti-PD-L1 or anti-CTLA-4 therapy, and 40% to 45% of the dose-escalation patients had previously received checkpoint inhibitors. The paper covers the monotherapy dose-escalation part of the phase I ivuxolimab trial, which included N ≈ 52 patients. A male proportion of almost 85% and a mean age of about 60 years, ranging from roughly 20 to 80, were recorded for the dose-escalation cohort.

Overall study results and their limits: On average, CD8+ T cells showed more expanded clones than CD4+ T cells after ivuxolimab. Low levels of normalized T-cell clonal expansion were also shown by some nonresponding patients. At doses of 0.1 to 3.0 mg/kg, clonal expansion of both CD4+ and CD8+ T cells in blood was seen between baseline and week 6. In partial responders in the 0.1-3.0 mg/kg groups, normalized peripheral clonal expansion was found to be among the lowest, especially among CD8+ T cells. Which antigens the clonally expanded peripheral T cells were specific for was not determined.

The trial excluded patients who had a history of autoimmune disease or who were on systemic immunosuppression. In every dose cohort, peripheral blood was drawn for TCR sequencing at baseline, cycle 4 day 1, and cycle 7 day 1. The samples were taken from a phase I, first-in-human, multicenter, open-label dose-escalation trial of ivuxolimab. Adults with locally advanced or metastatic melanoma, renal cell, hepatocellular, or head and neck squamous cell carcinoma were enrolled in the trial. Before TCR sequencing, CD4+ and CD8+ T cells were separately sorted from peripheral blood. For sequencing of the TCRbeta CDR3 region, genomic DNA was extracted from the sorted cells. The immunoSEQ Assay was used to sequence the TCRbeta CDR3 regions. Entries here come from immuneACCESS through TCRdb and include only in-frame sequences with V and J called. Some clones fail to appear in such tables; in the studies checked, an unresolved V gene covers under half of the shortfall, and the cause of the remainder is unknown. This sample holds some 33,000 clones; approximately 84% were observed only once. The leading ten clones occupy around a fifth of the sample.

As encoded in the germline V gene, CDR1 is SGHRS while CDR2 is YFSETQ. V gives up 4 bases and J gives up 3 bases, and the segment between their germline ends measures 14 bases. The CDR3 goes from the cysteine to the phenylalanine over 14 residues. Of all the DNA, just the CDR3 is kept, 42 bases in frame from base 1. This sequence uses TRBV5-1 and TRBJ2-7, and the D gene may be TRBD2, 5 bases matching. The receptor was isolated from an adult with an advanced solid tumor such as melanoma, head and neck, liver or kidney cancer. Sequencing used CD4+ or CD8+ T cells sorted from blood, obtained in a trial of the OX40 agonist ivuxolimab. The DNA sequence reads TGCGCCAGCAGCGGGAGCAAGTCCTTCTACGAGCAGTACTTC. Its protein is CASSGSKSFYEQYF.